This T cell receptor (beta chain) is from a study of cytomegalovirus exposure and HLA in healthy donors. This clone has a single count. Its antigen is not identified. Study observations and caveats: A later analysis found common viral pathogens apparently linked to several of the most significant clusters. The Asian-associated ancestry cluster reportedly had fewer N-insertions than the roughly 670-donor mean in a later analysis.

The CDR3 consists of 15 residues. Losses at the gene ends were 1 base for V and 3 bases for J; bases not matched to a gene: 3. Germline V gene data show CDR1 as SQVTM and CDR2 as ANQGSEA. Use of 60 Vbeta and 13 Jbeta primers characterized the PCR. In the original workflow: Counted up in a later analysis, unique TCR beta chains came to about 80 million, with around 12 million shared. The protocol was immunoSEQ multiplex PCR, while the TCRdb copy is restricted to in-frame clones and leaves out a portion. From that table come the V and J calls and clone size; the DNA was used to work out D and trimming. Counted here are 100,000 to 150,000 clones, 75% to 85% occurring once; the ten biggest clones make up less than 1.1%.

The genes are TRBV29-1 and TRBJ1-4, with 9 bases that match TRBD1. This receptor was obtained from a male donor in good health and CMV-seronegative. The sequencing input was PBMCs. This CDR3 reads CSVEARQGANEKLFF. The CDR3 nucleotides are TGCAGCGTTGAAGCTCGACAGGGGGCTAATGAAAAACTGTTTTTT.